The source of this TCR beta chain is a study of OX40 agonist ivuxolimab in advanced cancers. CDR3 length: 14 residues. The V gene lost 4 bases and the J gene lost 8 bases, with 17 bases spanning the gap. CDR1 is SGHDN, CDR2 FVKESK, per germline. The repertoire was sequenced with immunoSEQ multiplex PCR; TCRdb's copy has only in-frame clones and lacks some. The sample includes 70,000 or so clones, 75% to 90% of them seen just once. This rearrangement joins TRBV14 to TRBJ1-2; D gene uncertain. Sample: CD4+ or CD8+ T cells sorted from blood, taken in a trial of the OX40 agonist ivuxolimab. The TCR originated in an adult with an advanced solid tumor such as melanoma, head and neck, liver or kidney cancer. The DNA of the CDR3 is TGTGCCAGCAGCCCCCCGGCCTTTATTGGGGGCTACACCTTC. Its protein product is CASSPPAFIGGYTF.